These 13 T cell receptor beta chains share one sample of origin, sequenced in a study of T-cell memory formation after mild COVID-19. One entry per CDR3 protein, called by TCRdb with MiXCR from the 5' RACE reads. The sample consists of approximately 150,000 distinct CDR3 sequences, roughly 15% of them appearing once. The specimen was PBMCs or a T cell subset sorted from them (not recorded which). All receptors derive from an adult woman who had mild COVID-19 (a few samples of this study predate the infection). Cell type and time point are not known.

This clonotype has a handful of counts. This chain uses TRBV7-6 with TRBJ2-3, with a tentative D call TRBD1 (5 bases). The germline V gene has CDR1 SGHVS and CDR2 FNYEAQ. The CDR3 extends over 15 amino acids. V was pared by 5 bases and J by 0 bases, with 12 bases between. The DNA for the CDR3 is TGTGCCAGCAGCGCGACAGCAACTAGCACAGATACGCAGTATTTT. This codes for CASSATATSTDTQYF.

This clonotype was seen a few times. The rearrangement links TRBV7-6 to TRBJ2-5, with a weak D call TRBD2 (6 bases). Germline CDR1 reads SGHVS; CDR2 reads FNYEAQ. The CDR3 is 14 amino acids. V was pared by 1 base and J by 4 bases, with 10 bases between. The CDR3 nucleotides read TGTGCCAGCAGCTTAGGGGCGGGGATAGAGACCCAGTACTTC. This translates into CASSLGAGIETQYF.

The chain carries TRBV7-8 and TRBJ2-7; D is uncertain. Germline values: CDR1 SGHVS, CDR2 FQNEAQ. The CDR3 is 15 amino acids. The V end lost 5 bases, the J end lost 7 bases, and 21 bases lay between the germline ends. The CDR3 protein is CASSGRVVATAEQYF. The CDR3 region has the DNA TGTGCCAGCAGCGGTAGGGTAGTTGCAACCGCAGAGCAGTACTTC.

This clonotype was picked up a small number of times. The chain employs TRBV25-1 and TRBJ1-6; no clear D. Germline V gives CDR1 MGHDK, CDR2 SYGVNS. Between the trimmed V and J ends, which lost 2 bases and 7 bases, there was a span of 6 bases. The CDR3 is made up of 13 amino acids. As DNA, the CDR3 is TGTGCCAGCAGTGAAGTAGCAAATTCACCCCTCCACTTT. Amino acid sequence: CASSEVANSPLHF. Filled out from reference TRBV25-1 and TRBJ1-6, the complete variable domain reads EADIYQTPRYLVIGTGKKITLECSQTMGHDKMYWYQQDPGMELHLIHYSYGVNSTEKGDLSSESTVSRIRTEHFPLTLESARPSHTSQYLCASSEVANSPLHFGNGTRLTVT.

The J gene is TRBJ2-4, the V gene TRBV20-1; 7 bases map to TRBD1. CDR1 and CDR2 from the germline V gene are DFQATT and SNEGSKA (reference sequence). This CDR3 region has 12 residues. V was clipped by 6 bases and J by 4 bases; unmatched bases: 3. The CDR3, as DNA: TGCAGTGCGGAGGACAGGAAAAACATTCAGTACTTC. Its protein product is CSAEDRKNIQYF.

This clonotype has just a few counts. This chain joins TRBV6-2 or TRBV6-3 and TRBJ2-7; D remains unclear. This CDR3 contains 11 residues. Germline V CDR1 and CDR2: MNHEY, SVGEGT. Trimming left V 6 bases short and J 1 base short, with 4 bases between. CDR3 residues: CASSASYEQYF. In DNA, the CDR3 is TGTGCCAGCAGCGCATCCTACGAGCAGTACTTC.

V gene TRBV5-1 combines with J gene TRBJ1-1; TRBD1 might be the D (5 bases). The CDR3 contains 17 residues. The germline V gene has CDR1 SGHRS and CDR2 YFSETQ. V shed 1 base and J shed 1 base, with 17 bases lying between them. CDR3 coding DNA: TGCGCCAGCAGCTTGTCAGCGGCACGGACACAGAACACTGAAGCTTTCTTT. Encoded protein: CASSLSAARTQNTEAFF.

The V and J genes are TRBV25-1 and TRBJ2-1; 15 bases fit TRBD2. CDR1 MGHDK and CDR2 SYGVNS come from the germline V gene. This CDR3 comprises 15 residues. V was clipped by 6 bases and J by 7 bases; unmatched bases: 4. CDR3 sequence reads: CASRDGTSGRNEQFF. The DNA for the CDR3 is TGTGCCAGCAGGGATGGGACTAGCGGGAGGAATGAGCAGTTCTTC.

This clonotype was observed at least ten times. The V and J genes are TRBV7-3 and TRBJ2-3; D remains ambiguous. Trimming took off 5 bases at V and 3 bases at J, with 9 bases between the two ends. The germline V gene has CDR1 SGHTA and CDR2 FQGTGA. The CDR3 is 13 residues long. This chain's CDR3 is CASSPPGTDTQYF. CDR3 sequence (DNA): TGTGCCAGCAGCCCACCTGGGACAGATACGCAGTATTTT.

The rearrangement links TRBV7-3 to TRBJ1-2, with D possibly TRBD1 on 5 matching bases. CDR1 SGHTA and CDR2 FQGTGA come from the germline V gene. The CDR3 covers 15 residues. V lost 1 base and J 4 bases, leaving 13 bases between the germline ends. The CDR3 here is CASSLMRGSPYGYTF. The CDR3 nucleotides read TGTGCCAGCAGCTTAATGAGGGGCTCCCCCTATGGCTACACCTTC.

A few counts support this clonotype. The chain employs TRBV30 and TRBJ1-1; tentatively, D is TRBD1 (6 bases). The germline V and J ends were trimmed by 3 bases and 0 bases, with 14 bases remaining between them. This CDR3 is built from 15 residues. Germline V gene data show CDR1 as GTSNPN and CDR2 as SVGIG (reference sequence). CDR3 bases: TGTGCCTGGAGAGGGGTAAGGGACATGAACACTGAAGCTTTCTTT. Encoded protein: CAWRGVRDMNTEAFF.

The V call is TRBV27, the J call TRBJ2-1, with 7 bases lining up with TRBD2. Germline V gene lookup returns CDR1 MNHEY and CDR2 SMNVEV (reference sequence). V gave up 4 bases and J gave up 6 bases; unmatched junction bases: 0. This CDR3 spans 12 amino acids. This CDR3 reads CASSWEGNEQFF. CDR3 DNA: TGTGCCAGCAGTTGGGAGGGCAATGAGCAGTTCTTC.

A few counts support this clonotype. This chain links TRBV6-6 with TRBJ2-7; no firm D call. Germline V gene data show CDR1 as MNHNY and CDR2 as SVGAGI (reference sequence). The V end lost 5 bases, the J end lost 2 bases, and 13 bases lay between the germline ends. CDR3 size: 14 residues. Written as DNA, the CDR3 is TGTGCCAGCAGTACCGGACGGCCCCCCTACGAGCAGTACTTC. Translation: CASSTGRPPYEQYF.